This T cell receptor beta chain was obtained from a study of T-cell memory formation after mild COVID-19. The germline CDR1 and CDR2 sequences are SGHRS and YFSETQ. V shed 1 base and J shed 2 bases, with 11 bases lying between them. This CDR3 comprises 15 residues. TCRdb reprocessed the 5' RACE reads with MiXCR, giving one entry per CDR3 protein. The sample lists around 300,000 distinct CDR3 sequences; 13% were seen once. The sample comprised PBMCs or a T cell subset sorted from them (not recorded which). The chain joins TRBV5-1 to TRBJ2-3, with D uncertain. The receptor was isolated from a young man who had mild COVID-19 (a few samples of this study predate the infection). Cell type and time point are not known. This chain's CDR3 is CASSLRRPHTDTQYF. CDR3 DNA: TGCGCCAGCAGCTTGCGGCGGCCCCACACAGATACGCAGTATTTT.